The entry that follows covers one T cell receptor (beta chain) sequence. Germline loops: CDR1 LNHDA, CDR2 SQIVND (reference sequence). V lost 3 bases and J 1 base, leaving 18 bases between the germline ends. CDR3 length: 17 residues. Generated by immunoSEQ multiplex PCR, the TCRdb table keeps only in-frame clones and is missing some. The table shows 90,000 to 120,000 clones, with 92% occurring only once. This sample is drawn from a study of T cell changes during pregnancy in multiple sclerosis. This receptor was obtained from a female donor in good health, enrolled as a control in a pregnancy study. The chain couples TRBV19 to TRBJ1-1; D possibly corresponds to TRBD1 (5 bases). The sequences come from peripheral blood, collected in the third trimester of pregnancy. The CDR3 loop reads CASSIWSDSPGNTEAFF. CDR3 sequence (DNA): TGTGCCAGTAGTATCTGGAGCGACAGTCCGGGGAACACTGAAGCTTTCTTT.